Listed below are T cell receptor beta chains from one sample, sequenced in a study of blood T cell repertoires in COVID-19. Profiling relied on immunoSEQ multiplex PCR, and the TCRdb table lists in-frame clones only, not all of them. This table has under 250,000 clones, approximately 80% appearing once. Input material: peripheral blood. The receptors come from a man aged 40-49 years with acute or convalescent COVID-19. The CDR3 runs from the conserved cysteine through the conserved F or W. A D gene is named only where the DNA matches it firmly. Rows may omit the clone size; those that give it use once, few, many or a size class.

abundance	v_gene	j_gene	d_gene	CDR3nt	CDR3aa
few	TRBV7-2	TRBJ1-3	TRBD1	TGTGCCAGCAGCCCAGGGACAGTTGGAAACACCATATATTTT	CASSPGTVGNTIYF
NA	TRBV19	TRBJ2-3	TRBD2	TGTGCCAGTAGTCCCCTCTTAGCGGGAGGGGCGTTGGGTACAGATACGCAGTATTTT	CASSPLLAGGALGTDTQYF
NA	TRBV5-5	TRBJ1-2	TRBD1	TGTGCCAGCAGCTCAGCGGACAGGGTCCGTGGGAGAGGCTACACCTTC	CASSSADRVRGRGYTF
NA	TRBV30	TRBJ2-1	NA	TGTGCCTGGAACAGGGCCGTGTACAATGAGCAGTTCTTC	CAWNRAVYNEQFF
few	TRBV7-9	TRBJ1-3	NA	TGTGCCAGCAGCTTAGAGCCGCTCGACTCTGGAAACACCATATATTTT	CASSLEPLDSGNTIYF
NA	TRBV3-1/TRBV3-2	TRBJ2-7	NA	TGTGCCAGCAGCCCAGGAGGTGGCGAGCAGTACTTC	CASSPGGGEQYF
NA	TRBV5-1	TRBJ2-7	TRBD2	TGCGCCAGCAGCCTGGGACTAGCGGGAGGCTACGAGCAGTACTTC	CASSLGLAGGYEQYF
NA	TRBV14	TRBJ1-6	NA	TGTGCCAGCAGCCAAGATCGGGGGTTGGCGCCCCTCCACTTT	CASSQDRGLAPLHF
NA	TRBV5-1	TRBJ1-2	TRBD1	TGCGCCAGCAGCTCTCGGACAGGGAGGAACTATGGCTACACCTTC	CASSSRTGRNYGYTF
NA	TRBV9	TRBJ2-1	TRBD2	TGTGCCAGCAGGGGACTAGCGGGAGCTGAGCAGTTCTTC	CASRGLAGAEQFF
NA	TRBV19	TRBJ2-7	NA	TGTGCCAGTAGTATAGATACAGAGACCTACGAGCAGTACTTC	CASSIDTETYEQYF
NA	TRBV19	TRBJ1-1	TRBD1	TGTGCCAGTAGGAGCACCCCGACAGGGGTCAACACTGAAGCTTTCTTT	CASRSTPTGVNTEAFF
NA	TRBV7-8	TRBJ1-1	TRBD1	TGTGCCAGCAGCCCGGGGACAGTGAACACTGAAGCTTTCTTT	CASSPGTVNTEAFF